The clone carrying this T cell receptor (beta chain) was picked up many times. The antigen is not known. Without any cell sorting, about 18-31 mg of bulk tissue yielded co-extracted RNA and DNA. With a constant-region primer, TCR beta cDNA was made from approximately 500 ng of total RNA. The TCR beta library was amplified through three nested multiplex PCR rounds in a modified ARM-PCR procedure. The first two PCR rounds, nine to ten cycles each, used TRBV1-TRBV30 forward primers and a C-beta reverse primer. MiXCR was run by TCRdb on the multiplex PCR reads, yielding one entry per CDR3 protein. The sample consists of about 100,000 distinct CDR3 sequences, around two thirds of them appearing once. This sample is drawn from a study of tumor-infiltrating lymphocytes in primary liver carcinoma. Regarding the study as a whole: All five tumor regions shared only about 7.5-24% of top clones.

The germline V gene has CDR1 SGHVS and CDR2 FQNEAQ. The CDR3 extends over 13 amino acids. The V and J ends lost 5 bases and 10 bases, in that order; junction bases with no gene match: 8. The specimen was liver tumor tissue from sampling region 2. Subset described: tumor region T2, inferior pole. The clonotype comes from a woman in her fifties or sixties with primary liver carcinoma and hepatitis B virus infection. The chain employs TRBV7-8 and TRBJ1-2; 9 nucleotides align to TRBD1. The CDR3 region is CASSAQTQGAYTF. CDR3 in DNA: TGTGCCAGCAGCGCCCAAACACAGGGGGCCTACACCTTC.